Shown below are 5 T cell receptor beta chains from a single sample sequenced in a study of blood T cell repertoires in COVID-19. Generated by immunoSEQ multiplex PCR, the TCRdb table keeps only in-frame clones and is missing some. There are a few hundred thousand clones in the sample; approximately 83% occur only once, and approximately 4.2% lies in the top ten. Material for sequencing was PBMCs or T cells enriched from blood (not recorded which). These receptors were obtained from a woman aged 25 to 45 who had recovered from COVID-19.

The V gene is TRBV7-7, the J gene TRBJ2-5; D perhaps matches TRBD2 (7 bases). This CDR3 is built from 17 residues. CDR1 is SSHAT, CDR2 FNYEAQ, per germline (reference sequence). V lost 5 bases and J lost 7, with 26 bases in between. The CDR3 region is CASSSLGPFRGAMTQYF. Written as DNA, the CDR3 is TGTGCCAGCAGCAGCTTAGGGCCTTTTCGGGGGGCAATGACCCAGTACTTC. Using reference TRBV7-7 and TRBJ2-5 for the parts outside the CDR3, the full variable domain is GAGVSQSPRYKVTKRGQDVTLRCDPISSHATLYWYQQALGQGPEFLTYFNYEAQPDKSGLPSDRFSAERPEGSISTLTIQRTEQRDSAMYRCASSSLGPFRGAMTQYFGPGTRLLVL.

The V call is TRBV3-1 (or the pseudogene TRBV3-2), the J call TRBJ2-3, with TRBD1 matching 7 bases. The CDR3 covers 17 residues. Germline CDR1 LGHDT, CDR2 YNNKEL (reference sequence). J lost 0 bases, V lost 2 bases, and 8 bases had no gene match. DNA for the CDR3: TGTGCCAGCAGCCAATTAGGGACAGTAGCTAGCACAGATACGCAGTATTTT. It specifies CASSQLGTVASTDTQYF.

Of note for this clone: The same CDR3 is also encoded by other DNA sequences in this sample. The chain combines TRBV3-1 (or the pseudogene TRBV3-2) with TRBJ2-7, with 9 bases fitting TRBD2. The CDR3 has 15 amino acids. From germline, CDR1 is LGHDT and CDR2 YNNKEL (reference sequence). Trimming removed 0 bases from V and 7 bases from J; junction bases left unmatched: 7. The CDR3 nucleotides read TGTGCCAGCAGCCAAGATGGAGCGGGGGGCCGGGAGCAGTACTTC. Residues: CASSQDGAGGREQYF.

This sequence joins TRBV7-2 and TRBJ2-7, with no clear D. With 4 bases removed from V and 6 bases from J, the gap between germline ends came to 10 bases. This CDR3 has 12 amino acids. The germline gives CDR1 SGHTA, CDR2 FQGNSA. The CDR3 protein is CASSSPSREQYF. For the CDR3, the DNA is TGTGCCAGCAGCTCCCCCTCGCGCGAGCAGTACTTC. The full variable domain, with the rest looked up from reference TRBV7-2 and TRBJ2-7, is GAGVSQSPSNKVTEKGKDVELRCDPISGHTALYWYRQSLGQGLEFLIYFQGNSAPDKSGLPSDRFSAERTGGSVSTLTIQRTQQEDSAVYLCASSSPSREQYFGPGTRLTVT.

The V call is TRBV7-2, the J call TRBJ1-3, with 7 bases lining up with TRBD1. CDR3 length: 13 amino acids. The germline V gene has CDR1 SGHTA and CDR2 FQGNSA. Germline trimming cut 5 bases from V and 2 bases from J; bases unmatched to any gene: 0. The CDR3 nucleotides are TGTGCCAGCAGCGGACAGGCTGGAAACACCATATATTTT. It translates to CASSGQAGNTIYF.